The table lists the clone carrying this T cell receptor beta chain with many counts. The TCRbeta library was prepared with unique molecular identifiers. In TCRdb, the PCR reads were re-called with MiXCR into one record per CDR3 protein. Of 200,000 to 250,000 distinct CDR3 sequences in the sample, around 7.5% are singletons; the top ten hold 6% to 7%. The data originate from a study of T-cell reconstitution after alpha-beta-depleted transplantation in children. The CDR3 has 12 residues. Trimming shortened V by 5 bases and J by 13 bases, and 14 bases separated the two germline ends. This material consisted of PBMCs, mostly from graft donor cells, taken 180 days after TCRalphabeta/CD19-depleted stem cell transplant. This clonotype was sampled from a male patient aged 10-17 years who had a stem cell transplant for acute lymphoblastic leukemia, so the T cells may come from the graft donor. The V and J genes are TRBV12-3 or TRBV12-4 and TRBJ1-4, with TRBD1 as a possible D gene (5 bases). The CDR3 DNA is TGTGCCAGCAGTCTACGGGACGGGGGACTGTTTTTT. Protein sequence: CASSLRDGGLFF.